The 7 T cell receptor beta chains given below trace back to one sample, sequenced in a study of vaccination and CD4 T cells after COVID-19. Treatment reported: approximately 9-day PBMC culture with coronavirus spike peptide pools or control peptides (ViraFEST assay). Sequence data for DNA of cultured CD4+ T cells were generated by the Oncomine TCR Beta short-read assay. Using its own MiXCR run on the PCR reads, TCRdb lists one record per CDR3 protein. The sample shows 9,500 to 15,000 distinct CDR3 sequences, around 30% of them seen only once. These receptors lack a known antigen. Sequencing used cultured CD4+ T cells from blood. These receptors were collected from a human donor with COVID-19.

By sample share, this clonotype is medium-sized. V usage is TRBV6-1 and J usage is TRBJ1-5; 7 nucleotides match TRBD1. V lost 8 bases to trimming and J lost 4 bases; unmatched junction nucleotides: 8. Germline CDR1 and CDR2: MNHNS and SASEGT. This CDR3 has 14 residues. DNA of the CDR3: TGTGCCAGCCTGAACAGGGGTGGGAATCAGCCCCAGCATTTT. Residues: CASLNRGGNQPQHF.

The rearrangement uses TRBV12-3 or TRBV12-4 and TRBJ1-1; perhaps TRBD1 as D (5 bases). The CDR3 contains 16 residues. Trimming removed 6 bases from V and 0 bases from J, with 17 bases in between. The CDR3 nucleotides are TGTGCCAGCAGCCGCTCGAAGGGGTTCATGAACACTGAAGCTTTCTTT. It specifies CASSRSKGFMNTEAFF.

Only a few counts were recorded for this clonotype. The CDR3 sequence is CASRVGLNQPQHF. As DNA, the CDR3 is TGTGCCAGCAGAGTTGGGTTAAATCAGCCCCAGCATTTT. This chain uses TRBV6-1 with TRBJ1-5, with D uncertain. This CDR3 contains 13 residues. Germline V gene data show CDR1 as MNHNS and CDR2 as SASEGT. Trimming took 6 bases from V and 4 from J, leaving 10 bases between them.

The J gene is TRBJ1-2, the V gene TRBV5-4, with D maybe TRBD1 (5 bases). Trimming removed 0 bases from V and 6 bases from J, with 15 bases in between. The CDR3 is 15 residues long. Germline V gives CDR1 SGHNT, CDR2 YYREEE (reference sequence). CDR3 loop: CASSLVFGGQDGYTF. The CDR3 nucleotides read TGTGCCAGCAGCTTGGTCTTCGGGGGTCAGGATGGCTACACCTTC.

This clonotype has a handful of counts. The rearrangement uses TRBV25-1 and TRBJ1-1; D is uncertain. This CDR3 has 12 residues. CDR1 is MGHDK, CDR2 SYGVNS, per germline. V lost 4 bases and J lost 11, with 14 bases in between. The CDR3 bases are TGTGCCAGCAGTGGGGGATCGGGTCGGGCTTTCTTT. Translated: CASSGGSGRAFF.

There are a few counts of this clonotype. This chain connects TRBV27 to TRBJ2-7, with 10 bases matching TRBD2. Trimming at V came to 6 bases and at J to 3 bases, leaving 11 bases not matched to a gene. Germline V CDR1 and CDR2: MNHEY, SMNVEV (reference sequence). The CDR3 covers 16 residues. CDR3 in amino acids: CASRSTTSGVNYEQYF. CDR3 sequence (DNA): TGTGCCAGCAGATCAACCACTAGCGGGGTTAACTACGAGCAGTACTTC.

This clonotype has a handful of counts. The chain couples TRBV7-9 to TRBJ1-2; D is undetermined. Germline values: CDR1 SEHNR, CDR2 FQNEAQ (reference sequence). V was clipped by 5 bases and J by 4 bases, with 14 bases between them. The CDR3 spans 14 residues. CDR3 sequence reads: CASSQQTEGYGYTF. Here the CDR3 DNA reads TGTGCCAGCAGCCAACAAACTGAGGGCTATGGCTACACCTTC. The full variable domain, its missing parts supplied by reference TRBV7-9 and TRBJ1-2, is DTGVSQNPRHKITKRGQNVTFRCDPISEHNRLYWYRQTLGQGPEFLTYFQNEAQLEKSRLLSDRFSAERPKGSFSTLEIQRTEQGDSAMYLCASSQQTEGYGYTFGSGTRLTVV.